These 10 T cell receptor beta chains came from one sample sequenced in a study of OX40 agonist ivuxolimab in advanced cancers. TCRdb keeps only in-frame clones here, not all; method: immunoSEQ multiplex PCR. The sample has under 40,000 clones, about four fifths seen once. The sequences come from CD4+ or CD8+ T cells sorted from blood, collected in a trial of the OX40 agonist ivuxolimab. Source of these receptors: an adult with an advanced solid tumor such as melanoma, head and neck, liver or kidney cancer.

The V gene is TRBV2, the J gene TRBJ2-2; 8 bases line up with TRBD2. Germline V gene lookup returns CDR1 SNHLY and CDR2 FYNNEI. This CDR3 is 13 amino acids long. V gave up 5 bases and J gave up 7 bases; unmatched junction bases: 3. As DNA, the CDR3 is TGTGCCAGCAGTCGCCGGGGGGGCGGGGAGCTGTTTTTT. Translation gives CASSRRGGGELFF.

This chain uses TRBV9 with TRBJ1-2, with 7 bases that match TRBD1. This CDR3 has 15 residues. V was clipped by 5 bases and J by 0 bases; unmatched bases: 7. Germline V gives CDR1 SGDLS, CDR2 YYNGEE. Written as DNA, the CDR3 is TGTGCCAGCAGTGGGACAGCGAAGCCTAACTATGGCTACACCTTC. The encoded protein is CASSGTAKPNYGYTF.

V is TRBV4-2 and J is TRBJ1-2; no definite D call. The CDR3 loop spans 14 amino acids. Trimming removed 0 bases from V and 6 bases from J, with 11 bases in between. In germline, CDR1 is LGHNA, CDR2 YNFKEQ. CDR3 coding DNA: TGTGCCAGCAGCCAAGATGGGAGTGGAAATGGCTACACCTTC. Translated, it gives CASSQDGSGNGYTF.

The V call is TRBV25-1, the J call TRBJ2-7, with 9 bases fitting TRBD1. Germline CDR1 is MGHDK and CDR2 is SYGVNS. With V trimmed by 1 base and J by 4 bases, 8 bases remained unmatched. CDR3 length: 16 residues. The CDR3 region has the DNA TGTGCCAGCAGTGAATCTTCGGGACAGGGTGGTTACGAGCAGTACTTC. It translates to CASSESSGQGGYEQYF.

The chain recombines TRBV6-4 with TRBJ1-1; tentative D call: TRBD1 (5 bases). Per the germline V gene, CDR1 is MRHNA and CDR2 is SNTAGT. The CDR3 length is 14 residues. V shed 5 bases and J shed 1 base, with 11 bases lying between them. CDR3 in DNA: TGTGCCAGCAGTTACAGGAGCAAGAACACTGAAGCTTTCTTT. Its translation is CASSYRSKNTEAFF.

In its sample, this clone was seen once. The J gene is TRBJ1-4, the V gene TRBV7-8; tentative D call: TRBD1 (5 bases). The CDR3 contains 12 residues. From germline, CDR1 is SGHVS and CDR2 FQNEAQ. Deletions cut 5 bases from V and 8 bases from J, with 9 bases between. The CDR3 DNA is TGTGCCAGCAGCACAAGACAGGAAAAACTGTTTTTT. Residues: CASSTRQEKLFF.

This clone was picked up a small number of times. The rearrangement uses TRBV2 and TRBJ2-3, with 16 bases fitting TRBD2. Germline V gene sequence: CDR1 SNHLY, CDR2 FYNNEI. The length of the CDR3 is 15 residues. V lost 6 bases and J lost 5; bases outside the gene matches: 2. The CDR3 loop reads CASRGLAGGLDTQYF. CDR3 coding DNA: TGTGCCAGCAGGGGACTAGCGGGGGGGCTAGATACGCAGTATTTT.

The chain has TRBV19 and TRBJ1-1; D remains ambiguous. Germline V gene data show CDR1 as LNHDA and CDR2 as SQIVND (reference sequence). Trimming took 6 bases from V and 0 from J, leaving 11 bases between them. The length of the CDR3 is 14 residues. CDR3 sequence: CASRDDTVNTEAFF. In DNA form, the CDR3 reads TGTGCCAGTAGGGATGACACAGTGAACACTGAAGCTTTCTTT. The variable domain in full, with the rest retrieved from reference TRBV19 and TRBJ1-1, is DGGITQSPKYLFRKEGQNVTLSCEQNLNHDAMYWYRQDPGQGLRLIYYSQIVNDFQKGDIAEGYSVSREKKESFPLTVTSAQKNPTAFYLCASRDDTVNTEAFFGQGTRLTVV.

CDR3: CASTTGATNEKLFF. DNA of the CDR3: TGCGCCAGCACCACGGGGGCAACTAATGAAAAACTGTTTTTT. The chain joins TRBV5-1 to TRBJ1-4, with TRBD1 as a possible D gene (5 bases). From germline, CDR1 is SGHRS and CDR2 YFSETQ. The CDR3 is 14 residues long. V lost 6 bases, J lost 0 bases, and 9 bases lay in between.

This clone is a singleton in its sample. CDR3 sequence (DNA): TGTGCCAGCAGCCTACACCACGGGGGGCAAGAGACCCAGTACTTC. This codes for CASSLHHGGQETQYF. The genes are TRBV7-6 and TRBJ2-5; TRBD2 matches 7 bases. With 5 bases clipped from V and 2 bases from J, the junction kept 8 bases outside the gene matches. Germline V gene sequence: CDR1 SGHVS, CDR2 FNYEAQ. CDR3 length: 15 residues.